Listed below are T cell receptor beta chains from one sample, sequenced in a study of T cell responses to AZD1222 COVID-19 vaccine. The protocol was immunoSEQ multiplex PCR, while the TCRdb copy is restricted to in-frame clones and leaves out a portion. The sample includes 150,000 or so clones, 80% to 95% of them seen just once. The sample consisted of peripheral blood, taken on day 0 of AZD1222 vaccination. These receptors came from an adult in good health. Both conserved end residues are part of each CDR3. The order of the fields is V gene, D gene, J gene, CDR3 length, clone size, CDR3 DNA, CDR3 protein. D genes are given only for firm matches. Expanded clones get a size class; other rows say once, few or many, or leave the size out.

TRBV12-3/TRBV12-4	.	TRBJ2-1	13	.	TGTGCCACCGCGGGGTTATCCTACAATGAGCAGTTCTTC	CATAGLSYNEQFF
TRBV15	.	TRBJ2-2	15	.	TGTGCCACCAGCGTTGGGGTCACGAACACCGGGGAGCTGTTTTTT	CATSVGVTNTGELFF
TRBV6-1	.	TRBJ1-5	14	.	TGTGCCAGCAGTGAATACCGGGGCAATCAGCCCCAGCATTTT	CASSEYRGNQPQHF
TRBV11-1	.	TRBJ1-1	14	.	TGTGCCAGCGTTGGACGGACCATGAACACTGAAGCTTTCTTT	CASVGRTMNTEAFF
TRBV6-5	.	TRBJ2-3	15	.	TGTGCCAGCACCATGACTGGGGACAGCACAGATACGCAGTATTTT	CASTMTGDSTDTQYF
TRBV5-1	TRBD1	TRBJ2-7	15	.	TGCGCCAGCAGCCTACTTGGGACAGCTTCCTACGAGCAGTACTTC	CASSLLGTASYEQYF
TRBV30	.	TRBJ2-3	15	.	TGTGCCTGGAGTCCCGGGACATCCCGCACAGATACGCAGTATTTT	CAWSPGTSRTDTQYF
TRBV24-1	TRBD1	TRBJ1-2	13	once	TGTGCCACCAGTGCCGGGACAGGGGGTGGCTACACCTTC	CATSAGTGGGYTF
TRBV27	TRBD1	TRBJ1-2	16	.	TGTGCCAGCAGTTTATCAATTGGACAGGACTTCTATGGCTACACCTTC	CASSLSIGQDFYGYTF
TRBV2	.	TRBJ2-3	12	.	TGTGCCAGCAGTGAAGTGGTGGATACGCAGTATTTT	CASSEVVDTQYF
TRBV5-4	.	TRBJ1-1	13	.	TGTGCCAGCAGCTTGTCCGAGTACACTGAAGCTTTCTTT	CASSLSEYTEAFF
TRBV10-3	TRBD1	TRBJ1-5	17	.	TGTGCCACCGCGTCCGGGACAGGGAATGTTAACAATCAGCCCCAGCATTTT	CATASGTGNVNNQPQHF
TRBV29-1	TRBD2	TRBJ2-5	13	once	TGCAGCGTTAGCGGGGGGGCGTGGGAGACCCAGTACTTC	CSVSGGAWETQYF
TRBV2	.	TRBJ1-5	15	.	TGTGCCAGCAGTGAAGCGTGGGGGGAAAATCAGCCCCAGCATTTT	CASSEAWGENQPQHF
TRBV4-1	TRBD2	TRBJ2-7	15	.	TGCGCCAGCAGCCAAGTTCATAGCGGGAGTCACGAGCAGTACTTC	CASSQVHSGSHEQYF
TRBV3-1/TRBV3-2	.	TRBJ2-7	15	.	TGTGCCAGCAGCCAGATCGCGTCCGCCACCTCCGAGCAGTACTTC	CASSQIASATSEQYF
TRBV6-5	TRBD1	TRBJ1-4	16	.	TGTGCCAGCAGTTACTCCTTCCGCAGGGGGCGCGAAAAACTGTTTTTT	CASSYSFRRGREKLFF
TRBV4-3	TRBD1	TRBJ2-5	16	.	TGCGCCAGCAGCCAGGAAGCAGGGGGCCGTGGAGAGACCCAGTACTTC	CASSQEAGGRGETQYF
TRBV5-5	.	TRBJ1-6	16	.	TGTGCCAGCAGCTTGGCGGTAGGGGGGGTTAATTCACCCCTCCACTTT	CASSLAVGGVNSPLHF
TRBV11-2	TRBD1	TRBJ1-1	12	.	TGTGCCAGCAGCTCTACAGGGGGGGAAGCTTTCTTT	CASSSTGGEAFF
TRBV25-1	.	TRBJ2-7	12	.	TGTGCCAGCAGCACATCACCCTACGAGCAGTACTTC	CASSTSPYEQYF
TRBV6-2/TRBV6-3	TRBD1	TRBJ1-2	15	.	TGTGCCAGCAGTCGTACCAAACAGGGGACCTATGGCTACACCTTC	CASSRTKQGTYGYTF
TRBV23-1	.	TRBJ1-1	16	few	TGCGCCAGCAGTGGGGGCCGAGGTGGGTTGAACACTGAAGCTTTCTTT	CASSGGRGGLNTEAFF
TRBV4-1	.	TRBJ1-3	16	.	TGCGCCAGCAGCCAACCGGGACGGTCCTCTGGAAACACCATATATTTT	CASSQPGRSSGNTIYF
TRBV5-1	.	TRBJ2-3	15	.	TGCGCCAGCAGCGGCTCCGGGACAAGCACAGATACGCAGTATTTT	CASSGSGTSTDTQYF
TRBV7-2	.	TRBJ1-3	18	.	TGTGCCAGCAGCTTGAGATATACTGGCTCCAGCTCTGGAAACACCATATATTTT	CASSLRYTGSSSGNTIYF
TRBV6-1	TRBD1	TRBJ1-1	14	.	TGTGCCAGCAGTTTTGGGACAGCGAACACTGAAGCTTTCTTT	CASSFGTANTEAFF
TRBV5-1	.	TRBJ1-4	14	once	TGCGCCAGCAGCTTATCCGACGGGAATGAAAAACTGTTTTTT	CASSLSDGNEKLFF
TRBV27	TRBD1	TRBJ2-3	15	.	TGTGCCAGCAGTGCTGACAGGGGGCTAACAGATACGCAGTATTTT	CASSADRGLTDTQYF
TRBV6-6	TRBD1	TRBJ1-2	15	.	TGTGCCAGCAGTTACGCACATGGACAGGGGGATGGCTACACCTTC	CASSYAHGQGDGYTF
TRBV5-1	.	TRBJ2-2	14	few	TGCGCCAGCAGCAACCAGGAGAACACCGGGGAGCTGTTTTTT	CASSNQENTGELFF
TRBV5-1	.	TRBJ2-2	15	.	TGCGCCAGCAGCCTACAGGGAGGGGACACCGGGGAGCTGTTTTTT	CASSLQGGDTGELFF
TRBV5-5	.	TRBJ2-7	14	.	TGTGCCAGCAGCTTGCAAAGCGGTCCCTACGAGCAGTACTTC	CASSLQSGPYEQYF
TRBV3-1/TRBV3-2	.	TRBJ1-2	14	.	TGTGCCAGCGGAGACAGGTCGGGCAGCTATGGCTACACCTTC	CASGDRSGSYGYTF
TRBV2	TRBD1	TRBJ1-1	15	.	TGTGCCAGCAGTGGGACGACAGGGCCGGGCACTGAAGCTTTCTTT	CASSGTTGPGTEAFF
TRBV5-6	.	TRBJ2-2	17	.	TGTGCCAGCAGCTTGGTGCGGGACAGTGGGAACACCGGGGAGCTGTTTTTT	CASSLVRDSGNTGELFF
TRBV4-2	.	TRBJ1-5	17	.	TGTGCCAGCAGCCAAGTCCCTCAGGGAGGACGGAATCAGCCCCAGCATTTT	CASSQVPQGGRNQPQHF
TRBV19	.	TRBJ2-6	17	.	TGTGCCAGTAGTCCAAGACAGCTCCCCTCTGGGGCCAACGTCCTGACTTTC	CASSPRQLPSGANVLTF
TRBV7-9	.	TRBJ2-1	13	.	TGTGCCAGCAGCTTGGGACCGGGGAATGAGCAGTTCTTC	CASSLGPGNEQFF
TRBV25-1	.	TRBJ1-2	15	.	TGTGCCAGCAGTGAATACTGGGCCACAGATGATGGCTACACCTTC	CASSEYWATDDGYTF
TRBV6-5	.	TRBJ1-2	13	.	TGTGCCAGCAGTCCCATTACAGGGAACGGCTACACCTTC	CASSPITGNGYTF
TRBV6-5	.	TRBJ2-3	14	.	TGTGCCAGCAGTTACCGGTCCGCCACAGATACGCAGTATTTT	CASSYRSATDTQYF
TRBV19	.	TRBJ1-3	15	.	TGTGCCAGTAGTGTCAGGGGCCGCTCTGGAAACACCATATATTTT	CASSVRGRSGNTIYF
TRBV5-4	TRBD2	TRBJ2-1	15	.	TGTGCCAGCAGCGTAGCGGGAGGGGGGTACAATGAGCAGTTCTTC	CASSVAGGGYNEQFF
TRBV2	TRBD2	TRBJ2-5	13	.	TGTGCCAGCACCCGAGGGAGGGAGGAGACCCAGTACTTC	CASTRGREETQYF
TRBV2	.	TRBJ1-4	15	.	TGTGCCAGCAGTGAGGACACATCAACTAATGAAAAACTGTTTTTT	CASSEDTSTNEKLFF